This TCR beta chain derives from a study of blood T cell repertoires in COVID-19 (dated by TCRdb to between 2020 and 2021). About the investigation overall: Samples covering the acute and convalescent phases of COVID-19 were provided by collaborators in the United States, Italy and Spain. Samples were obtained from the ongoing ImmuneRACE study (first 160 participants) and from over a thousand subjects provided by 6 global collaborators. The repertoires were made available in a free public database intended to serve as a resource for research on the immune response to SARS-CoV-2. Where available, HLA class I and class II types were obtained from metadata supplied by the sample provider rather than from assay-based typing. The dataset comprised deeply sampled blood TCRbeta repertoires from subjects exposed to, actively infected with, or recovered from COVID-19. The material from the prospective study consisted of cDNA or gDNA derived from T cells, B-cell-depleted T cells, or PBMCs. Nearly every sample came with metadata listing a de-identified subject ID, COVID-19 status, age in years and sex. Summary of the overall study and its limitations: The amount of clinical and demographic metadata varied by source and participant and was provided uncurated.

Whole blood was collected in K2EDTA tubes by collaborating institutions according to the institutions' own protocols. For TCRbeta analysis, collaborator samples were shipped as frozen whole blood, as isolated PBMCs, or as DNA extracted from either sample type. TCRbeta CDR3 regions were amplified from genomic DNA using the immunoSEQ Assay, a bias-controlled multiplex PCR. The original pipeline was this. The number of nucleated cells in each sample was estimated from the amplification of reference gene primers within the assay. To quantify the absolute abundance of each unique TCRbeta CDR3 rearrangement, sequence reads were collapsed and filtered. For each sample, productive Simpson clonality was calculated as the square root of Simpson's diversity index across productive rearrangements. TCRdb provides this immuneACCESS table in a form limited to in-frame rearrangements. Some clones are lacking; in checked studies, under half of them reflect an unresolved V gene, and why the rest are absent is not known. D and trimming were read from the DNA, whereas the V and J calls and clone size are those reported in that table. Across this sample there are 250,000 or so clones, with about 89% seen only once. About 8.7% of the sample is in the top ten clones.

In its sample, this clone was seen once. The specificity of this receptor is unknown. The record has no base qualities; no much larger clone is one base away. V loses 1 base, J loses 3 bases, and the germline ends lie 4 bases apart. Sequences LGHNT (CDR1) and FRNRAP (CDR2) are obtained from the germline V gene. CDR3 length: 12 amino acids, cysteine to phenylalanine. The CDR3 DNA has 36 bases and is translated from base 1. The TCR was taken from a man aged 35 to 55 with active or convalescent COVID-19. The chain is encoded by TRBV12-5 joined to TRBJ2-7, with the D gene call left open. Sequenced input: peripheral blood. The sequence in DNA is TGTGCTAGTGGTTTGGCCTTCTACGAGCAGTACTTC. This yields the protein CASGLAFYEQYF.